The present T cell receptor (beta chain) was sequenced within a study of shared clonotypes between healthy human individuals. The repertoire was sequenced with immunoSEQ multiplex PCR; TCRdb's copy has only in-frame clones and lacks some. Of about 2.1 million clones listed, about 93% are singletons. The CDR3 has 15 amino acids. V lost 6 bases to trimming and J lost 4 bases; unmatched junction nucleotides: 8. CDR1 SNHLY and CDR2 FYNNEI come from the germline V gene. The naive CD8 fraction comprised CD45RO-negative cells positively selected for CCR7 and excluded terminally differentiated effector memory CD45RA+ cells.

V usage is TRBV2 and J usage is TRBJ1-5, with 8 bases lining up with TRBD1. This TCR was sampled from a man aged 18-30 years in good health. Some clones in this sample may be carry-over from other donors' samples. Source material: naive CD8+ T cells from PBMCs. For the CDR3, the DNA is TGTGCCAGCAGATCCAACCGACAGGGGAATCAGCCCCAGCATTTT. Translation gives CASRSNRQGNQPQHF.